This entry features one TCR beta chain sequence. Its antigen is undetermined. This entry is derived from a study of cytomegalovirus exposure and HLA in healthy donors. Study-wide results and caveats: Researchers reported in a later analysis that common viral pathogens appeared linked to several top clusters. Accounts indicate the classifier identified cytomegalovirus status with strong specificity and sensitivity. In vitro assays verified that a few CMV-associated chains recognized CMV antigens specifically.

The germline gives CDR1 SNHLY, CDR2 FYNNEI. This CDR3 is 17 amino acids long. V shed 1 base and J 4 bases; nucleotides not matched to a gene: 10. The primer mix had 60 Vbeta and 13 Jbeta primers. Clones were sequenced by immunoSEQ multiplex PCR, and TCRdb holds only the in-frame ones, with some missing. The table has 120,000 or so clones, 60% to 85% seen once; the top ten hold 3.4%. J is TRBJ1-2 and V is TRBV2; 9 bases map to TRBD1. Sequencing used PBMCs. The clonotype originates from a young man in good health and CMV-seronegative. The CDR3 spells CASSEGGTGSNVYGYTF. DNA for the CDR3: TGTGCCAGCAGTGAAGGGGGGACAGGGAGTAATGTCTATGGCTACACCTTC.